The clone carrying this T cell receptor (beta chain) is medium-sized (0.01 to 0.1%) in the sample. Antigen specificity is unknown. Cultured CD4+ T-cell DNA underwent Oncomine TCR Beta short-read sequencing. A single record per CDR3 protein comes from TCRdb applying MiXCR to the PCR reads. The sample holds a few thousand distinct CDR3 sequences, 20% to 30% seen once. Noted treatment: approximately nine-day PBMC culture with coronavirus spike peptide pools or control peptides (ViraFEST assay). With peptide pools, ViraFEST first expanded antigen-specific T cells and afterwards sequenced their TCRs. These data are taken from a study of vaccination and CD4 T cells after COVID-19. For the study at large: Cultures serving as controls received a peptide pool (CEFX or HIV-1 Nef) or no peptide. Study results and caveats: From a median of about 21 to 40, SARS-CoV-2-reactive clonotypes increased, though not significantly.

The germline V gene encodes CDR1 LGHNA and CDR2 YNFKEQ. The CDR3 has 13 amino acids. V shed 6 bases and J shed 0 bases, with 6 bases lying between them. The sequence came from a human donor who had recovered from COVID-19. Sequenced material: CD4+ T cells from blood, cultured in vitro, taken after SARS-CoV-2 vaccination. The chain joins TRBV4-2 to TRBJ1-5, with D unresolved. This chain's CDR3 is CASSPDSNQPQHF. Written as DNA, the CDR3 is TGTGCCAGCAGTCCCGATAGCAATCAGCCCCAGCATTTT.